The source of this T cell receptor beta chain is a study of blood T cell repertoires in COVID-19. At the level of the study: Acute and convalescent COVID-19 samples came from the United States, Italy and Spain. PBMCs, B-cell-depleted T cells, or T cells provided the cDNA or gDNA that made up the material.

The germline CDR1 and CDR2 sequences are SGHAT and FQNNGV. CDR3 size: 16 residues. V lost 5 bases, J lost 5 bases, and 16 bases lay in between. Original methodology: Amplification of reference gene primers provided the estimated nucleated cell counts. Libraries were prepared by immunoSEQ multiplex PCR; TCRdb keeps only in-frame clonotypes and omits some of them. V, J and clone size derive from that table, while D and trimming were established from the DNA sequence. The repertoire holds approximately 180,000 clones, with 80% to 90% as singletons. V is TRBV11-2 and J is TRBJ1-6; D not resolved. Material: peripheral blood. The sequence came from a human donor with active or convalescent COVID-19. The donor label of this sample is uncertain. CDR3: CASSGGRPGNNSPLHF. The CDR3 nucleotides read TGTGCCAGCAGCGGAGGGCGGCCAGGCAATAATTCACCCCTCCACTTT.